This TCR beta chain is drawn from a study of T-cell memory formation after mild COVID-19. This clonotype was seen ten or more times. Each CDR3 protein gets one entry after TCRdb re-called the 5' RACE reads with MiXCR. The sample carries 130,000 to 150,000 distinct CDR3 sequences, 6% to 7% recorded once. The CDR3 sequence is 14 residues long. V lost 3 bases, J lost 1 base, and 10 bases lay in between. Germline-derived CDR1 and CDR2 are SGHRS and YFSETQ. The specimen sequenced was PBMCs or a T cell subset sorted from them (not recorded which). This rearrangement joins TRBV5-1 to TRBJ2-5, with D perhaps matching TRBD1 or TRBD2 (5 bases each). This clonotype was obtained from an adult woman who had mild COVID-19 (a few samples of this study predate the infection). Cell type and time point are not known. The CDR3 protein is CASSWGPSQETQYF. The DNA of the CDR3 is TGCGCCAGCAGCTGGGGACCCAGCCAAGAGACCCAGTACTTC.